This passage covers 13 T cell receptor beta chains from one sample sequenced in a study of identical twins. TCRdb used MiXCR to reprocess the 5' RACE reads, holding one entry per CDR3 protein. The sample includes around 1.7 million distinct CDR3 sequences, around 29% of them seen just once. Sequenced: cord blood. These receptors all stem from a newborn girl in good health.

The rearrangement uses TRBV2 and TRBJ2-1; 10 nucleotides align to TRBD2. Germline V gene lookup returns CDR1 SNHLY and CDR2 FYNNEI. Trimming removed 7 bases from V and 3 bases from J; junction bases left unmatched: 6. The CDR3 has 15 residues. CDR3 DNA: TGTGCCAGCATTCCTAAGCGGGGGGGCTACAATGAGCAGTTCTTC. Protein sequence: CASIPKRGGYNEQFF.

This clonotype was detected a few times. The J gene is TRBJ2-7, the V gene TRBV28; TRBD1 might be the D (6 bases). Germline CDR1 is MDHEN and CDR2 is SYDVKM. CDR3 length: 18 residues. The V end lost 2 bases, the J end lost 1 base, and 21 bases lay between the germline ends. CDR3 DNA: TGTGCCAGCAGTTTACGGGCTTACAGGGCCTGGCCTTCCTACGAGCAGTACTTC. It encodes CASSLRAYRAWPSYEQYF.

This clonotype was recorded only once. J is TRBJ1-2 and V is TRBV12-3 or TRBV12-4; 7 nucleotides match TRBD1. CDR3 size: 14 residues. Trimming took 4 bases from V and 7 from J; bases not matched to a gene: 9. The CDR3 DNA is TGTGCCAGCAGTTGGTCGAGGGGGCGCAGTGGCTACACCTTC. It translates to CASSWSRGRSGYTF.

Regarding this clonotype: A read error is possible here, since a much larger clone lies one base away. V usage is TRBV6-2 or TRBV6-3 and J usage is TRBJ2-1; unclear D gene. The CDR3 is 13 amino acids. CDR1 and CDR2 (germline): MNHEY, SVGEGT. The CDR3, as DNA: TGTGCCAGCAGCCAGGAGCCTTACAATGAGCGGTTCTTC. It yields the protein CASSQEPYNERFF.

The V call is TRBV24-1, the J call TRBJ2-5; 10 bases match TRBD2. The CDR3 consists of 14 residues. J gave up 11 bases and V 6 bases, and 11 bases lay outside the gene matches. Germline assignment: CDR1 KGHDR and CDR2 SFDVKD. DNA for the CDR3: TGTGCCACCAGTCCTAGCGGGGGTTATAATGAGCAGTACTTC. Its protein is CATSPSGGYNEQYF.

The sample holds a few counts of this clonotype. The chain couples TRBV7-9 to TRBJ2-3, with D tentatively TRBD1 or TRBD2 (5 bases each). Germline CDR1 is SEHNR and CDR2 is FQNEAQ (reference sequence). V shed 1 base and J shed 3 bases, with 17 bases lying between them. The CDR3 consists of 17 residues. CDR3 sequence (DNA): TGTGCCAGCAGCTTAGTGCGAGGGGCGCAGAGGACAGATACGCAGTATTTT. Translated, it gives CASSLVRGAQRTDTQYF.

The chain carries TRBV6-5 and TRBJ2-2; 8 positions match TRBD1. This CDR3 contains 16 residues. Germline CDR1 is MNHEY and CDR2 is SVGAGI. After removal of 5 bases from V and 6 bases from J, the junction contained 11 bases not matched to a gene. The CDR3 DNA reads as TGTGCCAGCAGTCTAAGACGACAGGGGTTTCCCGGGGAGCTGTTTTTT. It encodes CASSLRRQGFPGELFF.

This sequence joins TRBV28 and TRBJ2-7; D unresolved. This CDR3 region has 14 residues. Germline assignment: CDR1 MDHEN and CDR2 SYDVKM. The V gene lost 2 bases and the J gene lost 3 bases, with 11 bases spanning the gap. DNA of the CDR3: TGTGCCAGCAGTTTAGGCAGGCTTTACTACGAGCAGTACTTC. Its protein is CASSLGRLYYEQYF.

In its sample, this clonotype was seen a few times. The chain uses TRBV7-8 and TRBJ2-5, with 7 nucleotides matching TRBD2. The DNA matches TRBJ2-7 better at its end, which makes the J call doubtful. The CDR3 sequence is 14 residues long. CDR1 SGHVS and CDR2 FQNEAQ come from the germline V gene. The CDR3 sequence: CASGQRTRVGEQYF. The DNA of the CDR3 is TGTGCCAGCGGACAAAGGACTAGGGTAGGCGAGCAGTACTTC.

The chain joins TRBV20-1 to TRBJ2-1, with D possibly TRBD2 on 6 matching bases. Germline lookup yields CDR1 DFQATT and CDR2 SNEGSKA (reference sequence). V lost 0 bases and J lost 2, with 11 bases in between. The CDR3 contains 15 residues. The DNA for the CDR3 is TGCAGTGCTAGAGATGGGACTGGGGCCTACAATGAGCAGTTCTTC. Translated: CSARDGTGAYNEQFF.

This clonotype was observed a few times. V and J are TRBV18 and TRBJ1-4, with 11 bases aligning to TRBD1. Germline loops: CDR1 KGHSH, CDR2 LQKENI. This CDR3 is 16 amino acids long. J gave up 0 bases and V 6 bases, and 3 bases lay outside the gene matches. CDR3 loop: CASSRDRGSTNEKLFF. Written as DNA, the CDR3 is TGTGCCAGCTCGCGGGACAGGGGGTCAACTAATGAAAAACTGTTTTTT.

This clonotype has ten or more counts. This chain uses TRBV12-3 or TRBV12-4 with TRBJ2-3; D is perhaps TRBD2 (6 bases). This CDR3 spans 12 amino acids. Between the trimmed V and J ends, which lost 6 bases and 5 bases, there was a span of 9 bases. The CDR3 bases are TGTGCCAGCAGCTTCGGGGGAGATACGCAGTATTTT. As protein: CASSFGGDTQYF.

A few counts support this clonotype. V and J are TRBV6-1 and TRBJ2-2; the match to TRBD2 covers 10 bases. Looked up from germline, CDR1 is MNHNS and CDR2 is SASEGT. CDR3 length equals 16 residues. V shed 4 bases, J shed 5 bases, and the junction held 7 bases outside the gene matches. The CDR3 spells CASSGKRGGGTGELFF. CDR3 bases: TGTGCCAGCAGTGGAAAGCGGGGGGGAGGTACCGGGGAGCTGTTTTTT.